Only a few counts were recorded for the clone carrying this T cell receptor beta chain. This sample stems from a study of T cells after yellow fever vaccination. Notes on the study in general: Post-booster repertoires contained most primary-vaccination clones again (around 97% CD4, around 88% CD8). Weaker overall, the secondary response nonetheless peaked faster (day 5 versus 15). Abundant clonotypes from the bulk population could get into FACS-sorted repertoires as contaminants.

The V gene's germline CDR1 is DFQATT and CDR2 SNEGSKA (reference sequence). The trim removed 4 bases at V and 3 bases at J, leaving 10 bases unmatched. CDR3 length equals 15 residues. TCRdb fed the 5' RACE reads into MiXCR, producing one record per CDR3 protein. The sample carries some 52,000 distinct CDR3 sequences, around 7% recorded once. The chain combines TRBV20-1 with TRBJ2-3; 7 nucleotides align to TRBD1. This clonotype was obtained from a man between 18 and 35 years old who received the YFV17D yellow fever vaccine. This specimen consisted of CD8+ T cells not binding an NS4B(214-222) dextramer, sorted from PBMCs, obtained around 45 days after the first yellow fever vaccination. This CDR3 is CSATLQGSGTDTQYF. CDR3 coding DNA: TGCAGTGCTACTTTACAGGGGAGCGGTACAGATACGCAGTATTTT.